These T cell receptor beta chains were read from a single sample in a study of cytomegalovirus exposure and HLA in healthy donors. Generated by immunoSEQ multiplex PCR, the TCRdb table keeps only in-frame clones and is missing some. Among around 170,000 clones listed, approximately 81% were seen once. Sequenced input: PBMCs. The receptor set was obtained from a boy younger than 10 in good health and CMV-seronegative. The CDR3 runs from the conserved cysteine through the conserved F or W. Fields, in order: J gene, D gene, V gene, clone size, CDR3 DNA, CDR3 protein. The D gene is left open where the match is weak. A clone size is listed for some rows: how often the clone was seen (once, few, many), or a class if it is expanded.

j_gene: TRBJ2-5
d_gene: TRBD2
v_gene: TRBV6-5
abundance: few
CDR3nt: TGTGCCAGCAGTTCTAGCGGGAGGGCAGAGACCCAGTACTTC
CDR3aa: CASSSSGRAETQYF

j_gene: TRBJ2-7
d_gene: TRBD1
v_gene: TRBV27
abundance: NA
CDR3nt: TGTGCCAGCGGACAGGGCTACGAGCAGTACTTC
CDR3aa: CASGQGYEQYF

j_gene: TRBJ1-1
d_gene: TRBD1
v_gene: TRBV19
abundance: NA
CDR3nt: TGTGCCAGTAGTAGAGGACAGGGCTTCACTGAAGCTTTCTTT
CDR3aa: CASSRGQGFTEAFF

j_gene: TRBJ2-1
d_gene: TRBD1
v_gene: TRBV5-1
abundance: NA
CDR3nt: TGCGCCAGCAGCCTTACCGACAGGGTACATGAGCAGTTCTTC
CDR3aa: CASSLTDRVHEQFF

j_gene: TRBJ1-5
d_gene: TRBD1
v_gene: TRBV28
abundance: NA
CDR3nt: TGTGCCAGCAGACCTCTCCGGGACAGGGGGATGGAGCCCCAGCATTTT
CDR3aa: CASRPLRDRGMEPQHF

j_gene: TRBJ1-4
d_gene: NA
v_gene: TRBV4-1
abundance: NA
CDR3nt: TGCGCCAGCAGCCAAGATCAGGGGTCGGGGGAAAAACTGTTTTTT
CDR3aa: CASSQDQGSGEKLFF

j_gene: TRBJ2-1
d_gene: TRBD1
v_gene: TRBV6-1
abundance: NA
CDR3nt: TGTGCCAGCAGTCAGGGGGCTGGCGATGAGCAGTTCTTC
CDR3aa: CASSQGAGDEQFF

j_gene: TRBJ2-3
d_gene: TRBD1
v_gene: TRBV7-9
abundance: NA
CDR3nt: TGTGCCAGCAGCCCGACAGGGGCCCTGCCAGATACGCAGTATTTT
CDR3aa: CASSPTGALPDTQYF

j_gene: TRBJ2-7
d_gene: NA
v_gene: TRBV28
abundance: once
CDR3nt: TGTGCCAGCAGTACAGCTTACGAGCAGTACTTC
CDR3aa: CASSTAYEQYF

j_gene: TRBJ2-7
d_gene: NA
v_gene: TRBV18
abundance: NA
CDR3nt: TGTGCCAGCTCACCACGGCGGGCCTACGAGCAGTACTTC
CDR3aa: CASSPRRAYEQYF

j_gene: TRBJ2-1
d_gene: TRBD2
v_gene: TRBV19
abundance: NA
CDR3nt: TGTGCCAGTAGTCTACTAGCGGGAGGGCCAAGGTTCGGGAATGAGCAGTTCTTC
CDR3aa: CASSLLAGGPRFGNEQFF

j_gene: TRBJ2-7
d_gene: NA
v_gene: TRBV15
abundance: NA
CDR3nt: TGTGCCACCAGCCGAACGGGCTACGAGCAGTACTTC
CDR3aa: CATSRTGYEQYF

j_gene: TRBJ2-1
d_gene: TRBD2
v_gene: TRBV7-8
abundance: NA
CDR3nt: TGTGCCAGCAGCGCCCTAGGGGCGGGAGGTCTCAATGAGCAGTTCTTC
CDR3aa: CASSALGAGGLNEQFF

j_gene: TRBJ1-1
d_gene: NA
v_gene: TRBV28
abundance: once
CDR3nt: TGTGCCAGCAGTGGAGCAGGGGAGGGGAACACTGAAGCTTTCTTT
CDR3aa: CASSGAGEGNTEAFF

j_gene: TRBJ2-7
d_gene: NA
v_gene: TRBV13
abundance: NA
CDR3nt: TGTGCCAGCAGCCGGTCACCCCCTGCCTACGAGCAGTACTTC
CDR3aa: CASSRSPPAYEQYF

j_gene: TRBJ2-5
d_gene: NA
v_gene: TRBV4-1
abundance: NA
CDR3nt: TGCGCCAGCAGCCAAGATATAGGGAGGTGGGAGACCCAGTACTTC
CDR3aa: CASSQDIGRWETQYF

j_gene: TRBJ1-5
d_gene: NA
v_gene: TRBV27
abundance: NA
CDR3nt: TGTGCCAGCAGTTTTGAGTTCGGCAATCAGCCCCAGCATTTT
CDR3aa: CASSFEFGNQPQHF

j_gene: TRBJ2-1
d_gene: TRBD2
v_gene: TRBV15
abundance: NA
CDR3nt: TGTGCCACCAGCAGAGAGGGTCGGGGACTAGCGGGACATAGCTCCTACAATGAGCAGTTCTTC
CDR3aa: CATSREGRGLAGHSSYNEQFF

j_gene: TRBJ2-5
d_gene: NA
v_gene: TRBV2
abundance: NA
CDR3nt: TGTGCCAGCAGTGAATCTAACTTGTACCAACAAGAGACCCAGTACTTC
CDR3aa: CASSESNLYQQETQYF

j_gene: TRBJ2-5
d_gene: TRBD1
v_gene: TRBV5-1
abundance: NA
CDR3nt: TGCGCCAGCAGCCCGGGGACAGAATATCAAGAGACCCAGTACTTC
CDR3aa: CASSPGTEYQETQYF

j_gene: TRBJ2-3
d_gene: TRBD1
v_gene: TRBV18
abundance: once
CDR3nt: TGTGCCAGCTCACCACGGGGACAGGGGAAGGATACGCAGTATTTT
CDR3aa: CASSPRGQGKDTQYF

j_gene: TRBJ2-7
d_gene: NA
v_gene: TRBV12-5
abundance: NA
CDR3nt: TGTGCTAGTGGAGGGGGGGCTGGGAACGAGCAGTACTTC
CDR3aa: CASGGGAGNEQYF

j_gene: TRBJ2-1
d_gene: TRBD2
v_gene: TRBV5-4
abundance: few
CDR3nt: TGTGCCAGCAGCTTGGGTGGAAGCGGGAGAGGAAATGAGCAGTTCTTC
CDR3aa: CASSLGGSGRGNEQFF

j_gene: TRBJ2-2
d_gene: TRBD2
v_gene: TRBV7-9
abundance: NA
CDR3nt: TGTGCCAGCAGCTCACATAGACTAGCGGGAAGGTCCGGGGAGCTGTTTTTT
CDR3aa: CASSSHRLAGRSGELFF

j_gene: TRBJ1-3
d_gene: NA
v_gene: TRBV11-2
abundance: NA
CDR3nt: TGTGCCAGCAGCTTAGAAGAGGGCGCTGGAAACACCATATATTTT
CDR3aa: CASSLEEGAGNTIYF

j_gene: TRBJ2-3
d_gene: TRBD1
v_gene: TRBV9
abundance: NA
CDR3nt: TGTGCCAGCAGCGTAGGAGACAGGGGGACAGATACGCAGTATTTT
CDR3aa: CASSVGDRGTDTQYF

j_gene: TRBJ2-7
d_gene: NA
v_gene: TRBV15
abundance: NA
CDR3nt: TGTGCCACCAGCAGAGATCTGAGGCGAGGGGAGCAGTACTTC
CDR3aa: CATSRDLRRGEQYF

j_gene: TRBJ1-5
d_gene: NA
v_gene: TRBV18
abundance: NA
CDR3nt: TGTGCCAGCTCACTCGGCGACAGACAATCTCAGCCCCAGCATTTT
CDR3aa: CASSLGDRQSQPQHF

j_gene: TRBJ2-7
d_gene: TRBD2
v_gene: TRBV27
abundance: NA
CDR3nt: TGTGCCAGCACCCCGACTAGCGCGTCCTACGAGCAGTACTTC
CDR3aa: CASTPTSASYEQYF